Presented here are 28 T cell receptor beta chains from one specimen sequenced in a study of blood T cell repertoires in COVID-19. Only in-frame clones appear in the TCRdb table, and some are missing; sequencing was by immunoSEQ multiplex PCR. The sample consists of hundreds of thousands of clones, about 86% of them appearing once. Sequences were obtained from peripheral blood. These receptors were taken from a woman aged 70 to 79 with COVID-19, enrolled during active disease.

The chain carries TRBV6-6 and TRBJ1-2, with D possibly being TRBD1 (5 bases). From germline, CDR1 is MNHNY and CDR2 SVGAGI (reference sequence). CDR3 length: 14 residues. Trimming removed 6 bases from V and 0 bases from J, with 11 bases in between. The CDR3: CASRRDVSNYGYTF. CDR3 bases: TGTGCCAGCAGGCGGGACGTATCTAACTATGGCTACACCTTC.

The CDR3 sequence is CANPGQGAHEQYF. CDR3 in DNA: TGTGCCAACCCGGGACAGGGGGCCCACGAGCAGTACTTC. The rearrangement links TRBV10-3 to TRBJ2-7; 12 nucleotides line up with TRBD1. Germline-derived CDR1 and CDR2 are ENHRY and SYGVKD. The CDR3 is 13 amino acids. V lost 10 bases and J lost 5; bases outside the gene matches: 6.

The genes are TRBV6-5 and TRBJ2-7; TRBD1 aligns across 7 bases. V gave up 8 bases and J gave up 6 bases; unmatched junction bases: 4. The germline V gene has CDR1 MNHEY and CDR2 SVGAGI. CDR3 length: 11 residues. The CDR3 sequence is CASSTGFEQYF. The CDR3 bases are TGTGCCAGCTCGACAGGGTTCGAGCAGTACTTC.

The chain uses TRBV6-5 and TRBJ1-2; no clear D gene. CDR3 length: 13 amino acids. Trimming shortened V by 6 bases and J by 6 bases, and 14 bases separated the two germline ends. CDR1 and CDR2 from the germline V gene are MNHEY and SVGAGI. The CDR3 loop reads CASRSRERDGYTF. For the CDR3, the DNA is TGTGCCAGCAGGTCCCGGGAAAGAGATGGCTACACCTTC.

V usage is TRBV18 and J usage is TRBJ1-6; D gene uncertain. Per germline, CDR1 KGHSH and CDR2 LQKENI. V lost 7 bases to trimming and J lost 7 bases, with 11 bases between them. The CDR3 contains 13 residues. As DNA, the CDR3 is TGTGCCAGCTACCGGGAAGCGAATTCACCCCTCCACTTT. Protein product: CASYREANSPLHF. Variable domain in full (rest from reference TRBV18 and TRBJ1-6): NAGVMQNPRHLVRRRGQEARLRCSPMKGHSHVYWYRQLPEEGLKFMVYLQKENIIDESGMPKERFSAEFPKEGPSILRIQQVVRGDSAAYFCASYREANSPLHFGNGTRLTVT.

The CDR3 coding sequence is TGTGCCAGCAGCTCAGGACAGGGACGGAGTGAAGCTTTCTTT. Its protein is CASSSGQGRSEAFF. This chain uses TRBV7-9 with TRBJ1-1; 8 bases are shared with TRBD1. CDR3 length: 14 amino acids. Germline lookup yields CDR1 SEHNR and CDR2 FQNEAQ (reference sequence). The junction had 8 bases not matched to a gene; V was cut back by 4 bases and J by 7 bases.

The CDR3 spells CASRDPGLPKNIQYF. The CDR3 nucleotides are TGTGCCAGCAGGGATCCGGGACTCCCTAAAAACATTCAGTACTTC. The V call is TRBV3-1 (or the pseudogene TRBV3-2), the J call TRBJ2-4; possibly TRBD2 for D (6 bases). The CDR3 sequence is 15 residues long. V was pared by 6 bases and J by 4 bases, with 16 bases between. Per the germline V gene, CDR1 is LGHDT and CDR2 is YNNKEL (reference sequence).

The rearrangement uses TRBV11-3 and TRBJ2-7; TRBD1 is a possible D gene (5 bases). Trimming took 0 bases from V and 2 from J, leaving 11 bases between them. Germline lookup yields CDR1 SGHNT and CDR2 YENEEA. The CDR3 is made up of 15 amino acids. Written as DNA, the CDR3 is TGTGCCAGCAGCTTAGATCCCCAGGGCCCCTACGAGCAGTACTTC. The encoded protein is CASSLDPQGPYEQYF.

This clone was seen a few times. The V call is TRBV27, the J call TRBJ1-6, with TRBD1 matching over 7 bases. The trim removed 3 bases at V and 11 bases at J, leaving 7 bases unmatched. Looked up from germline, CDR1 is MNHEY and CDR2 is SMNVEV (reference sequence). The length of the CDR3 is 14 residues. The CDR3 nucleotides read TGTGCCAGCAGTTTTACAGGGGCGGACGCACCCCTCCACTTT. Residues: CASSFTGADAPLHF.

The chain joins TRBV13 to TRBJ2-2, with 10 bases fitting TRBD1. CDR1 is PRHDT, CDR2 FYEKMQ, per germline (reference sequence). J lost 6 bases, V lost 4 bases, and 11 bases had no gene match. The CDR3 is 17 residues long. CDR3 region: CASSSFQTGGFAGELFF. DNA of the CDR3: TGTGCCAGCAGCTCCTTTCAGACAGGGGGCTTCGCCGGGGAGCTGTTTTTT.

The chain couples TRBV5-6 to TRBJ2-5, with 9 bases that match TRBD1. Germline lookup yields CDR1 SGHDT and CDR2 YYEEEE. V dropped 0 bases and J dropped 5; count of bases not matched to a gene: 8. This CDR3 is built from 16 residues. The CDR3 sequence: CASSLEGTGKDETQYF. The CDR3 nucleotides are TGTGCCAGCAGCTTGGAGGGGACAGGGAAGGATGAGACCCAGTACTTC.

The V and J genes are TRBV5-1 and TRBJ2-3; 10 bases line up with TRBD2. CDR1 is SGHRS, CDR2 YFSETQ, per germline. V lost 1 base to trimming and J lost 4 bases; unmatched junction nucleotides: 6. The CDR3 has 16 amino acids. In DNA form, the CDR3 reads TGCGCCAGCAGCTTGCTCACCAGCGGGGGGGCAGATACGCAGTATTTT. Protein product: CASSLLTSGGADTQYF.

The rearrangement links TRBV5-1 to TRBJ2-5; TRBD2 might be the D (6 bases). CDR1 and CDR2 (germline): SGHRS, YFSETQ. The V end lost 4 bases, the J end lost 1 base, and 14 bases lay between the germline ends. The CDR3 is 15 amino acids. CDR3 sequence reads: CASSGLGLPQETQYF. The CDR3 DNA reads TGCGCCAGCAGCGGGCTGGGACTCCCCCAAGAGACCCAGTACTTC.

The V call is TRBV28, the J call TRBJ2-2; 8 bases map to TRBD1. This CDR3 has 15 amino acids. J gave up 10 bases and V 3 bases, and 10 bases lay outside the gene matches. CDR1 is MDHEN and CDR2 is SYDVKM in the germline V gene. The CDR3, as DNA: TGTGCCAGCAGTTTCGGACAGGGTGTTCTCGTGGAGCTGTTTTTT. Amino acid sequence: CASSFGQGVLVELFF.

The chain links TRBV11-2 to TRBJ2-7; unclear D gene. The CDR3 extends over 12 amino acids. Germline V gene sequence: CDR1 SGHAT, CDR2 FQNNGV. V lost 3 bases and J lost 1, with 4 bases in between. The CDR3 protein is CASSFPSYEQYF. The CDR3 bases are TGTGCCAGCAGCTTTCCGTCCTACGAGCAGTACTTC. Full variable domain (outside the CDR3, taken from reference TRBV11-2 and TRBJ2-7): EAGVAQSPRYKIIEKRQSVAFWCNPISGHATLYWYQQILGQGPKLLIQFQNNGVVDDSQLPKDRFSAERLKGVDSTLKIQPAKLEDSAVYLCASSFPSYEQYFGPGTRLTVT.

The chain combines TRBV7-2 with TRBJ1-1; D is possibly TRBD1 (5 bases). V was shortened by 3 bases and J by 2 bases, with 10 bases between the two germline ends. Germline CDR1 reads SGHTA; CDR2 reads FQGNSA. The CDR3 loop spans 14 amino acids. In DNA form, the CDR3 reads TGTGCCAGCAGCTTCCAGGGCCGAAACACTGAAGCTTTCTTT. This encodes CASSFQGRNTEAFF.

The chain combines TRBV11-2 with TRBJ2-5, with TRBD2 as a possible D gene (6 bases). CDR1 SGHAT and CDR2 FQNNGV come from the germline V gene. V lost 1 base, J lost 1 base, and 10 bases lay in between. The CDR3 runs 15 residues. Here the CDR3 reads CASSLGGRFQETQYF. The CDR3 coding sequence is TGTGCCAGCAGCTTAGGTGGGAGGTTCCAAGAGACCCAGTACTTC. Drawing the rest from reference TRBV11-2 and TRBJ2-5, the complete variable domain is EAGVAQSPRYKIIEKRQSVAFWCNPISGHATLYWYQQILGQGPKLLIQFQNNGVVDDSQLPKDRFSAERLKGVDSTLKIQPAKLEDSAVYLCASSLGGRFQETQYFGPGTRLLVL.

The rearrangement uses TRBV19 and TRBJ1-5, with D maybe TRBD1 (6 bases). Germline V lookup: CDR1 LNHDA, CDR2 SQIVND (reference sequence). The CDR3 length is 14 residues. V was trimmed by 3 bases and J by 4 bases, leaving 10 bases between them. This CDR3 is CASSMIQGNQPQHF. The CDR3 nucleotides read TGTGCCAGTAGTATGATCCAGGGGAATCAGCCCCAGCATTTT.

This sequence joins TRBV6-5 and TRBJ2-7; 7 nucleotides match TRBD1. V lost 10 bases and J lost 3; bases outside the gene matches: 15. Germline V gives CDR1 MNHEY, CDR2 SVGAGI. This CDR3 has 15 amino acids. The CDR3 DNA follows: TGTGCCACCTCCACCCCGGGACAGCGGTTCTACGAGCAGTACTTC. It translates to CATSTPGQRFYEQYF.

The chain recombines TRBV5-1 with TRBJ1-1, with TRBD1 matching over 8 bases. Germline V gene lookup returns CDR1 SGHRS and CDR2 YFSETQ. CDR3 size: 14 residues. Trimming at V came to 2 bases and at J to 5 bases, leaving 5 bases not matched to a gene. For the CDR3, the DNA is TGCGCCAGCAGCTTCGGACAGGGATGGACTGAAGCTTTCTTT. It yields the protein CASSFGQGWTEAFF. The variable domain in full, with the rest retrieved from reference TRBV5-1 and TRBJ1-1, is KAGVTQTPRYLIKTRGQQVTLSCSPISGHRSVSWYQQTPGQGLQFLFEYFSETQRNKGNFPGRFSGRQFSNSRSEMNVSTLELGDSALYLCASSFGQGWTEAFFGQGTRLTVV.

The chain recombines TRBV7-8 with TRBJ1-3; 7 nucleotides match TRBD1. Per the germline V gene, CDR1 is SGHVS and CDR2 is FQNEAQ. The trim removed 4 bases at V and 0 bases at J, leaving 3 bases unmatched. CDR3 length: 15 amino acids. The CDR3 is CASSWDSRSGNTIYF. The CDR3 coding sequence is TGTGCCAGCAGCTGGGACAGCCGCTCTGGAAACACCATATATTTT.

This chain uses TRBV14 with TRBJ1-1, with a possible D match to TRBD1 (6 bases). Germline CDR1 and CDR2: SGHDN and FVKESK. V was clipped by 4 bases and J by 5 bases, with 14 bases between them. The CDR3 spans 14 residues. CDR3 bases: TGTGCCAGCAGCCGGTATACAGGGTATACTGAAGCTTTCTTT. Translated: CASSRYTGYTEAFF.

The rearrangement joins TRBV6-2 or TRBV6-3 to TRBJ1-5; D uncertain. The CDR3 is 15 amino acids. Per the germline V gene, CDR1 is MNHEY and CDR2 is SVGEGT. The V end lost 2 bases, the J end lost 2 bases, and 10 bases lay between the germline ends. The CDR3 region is CASSYNSPGNQPQHF. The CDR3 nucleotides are TGTGCCAGCAGTTACAACTCCCCGGGCAATCAGCCCCAGCATTTT.

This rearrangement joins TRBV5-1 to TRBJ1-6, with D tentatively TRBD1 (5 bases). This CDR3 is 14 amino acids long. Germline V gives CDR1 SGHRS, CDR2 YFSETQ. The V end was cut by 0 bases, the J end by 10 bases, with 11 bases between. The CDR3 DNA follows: TGCGCCAGCAGCTTGGCCGGCAGGGAATCACCCCTCCACTTT. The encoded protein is CASSLAGRESPLHF.

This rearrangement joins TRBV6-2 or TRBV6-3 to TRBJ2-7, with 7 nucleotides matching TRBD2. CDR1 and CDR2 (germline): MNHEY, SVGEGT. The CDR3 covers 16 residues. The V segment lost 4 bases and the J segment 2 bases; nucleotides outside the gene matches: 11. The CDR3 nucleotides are TGTGCCAGCAGTTTGGGGGAGCGGGGCCCAACCTACGAGCAGTACTTC. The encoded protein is CASSLGERGPTYEQYF.

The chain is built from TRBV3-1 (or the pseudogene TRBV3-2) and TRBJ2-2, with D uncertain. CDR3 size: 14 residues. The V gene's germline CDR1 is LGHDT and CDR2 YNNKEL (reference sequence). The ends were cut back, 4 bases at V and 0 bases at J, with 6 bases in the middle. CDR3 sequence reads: CASSLSANTGELFF. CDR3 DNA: TGTGCCAGCAGCCTCTCTGCGAACACCGGGGAGCTGTTTTTT.

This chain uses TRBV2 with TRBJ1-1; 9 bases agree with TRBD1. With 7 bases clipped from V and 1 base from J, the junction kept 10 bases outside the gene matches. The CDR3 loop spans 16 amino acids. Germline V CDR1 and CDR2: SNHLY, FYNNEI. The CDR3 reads CASTPGVGQGNTEAFF. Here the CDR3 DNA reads TGTGCCAGCACCCCCGGGGTGGGACAGGGGAACACTGAAGCTTTCTTT.

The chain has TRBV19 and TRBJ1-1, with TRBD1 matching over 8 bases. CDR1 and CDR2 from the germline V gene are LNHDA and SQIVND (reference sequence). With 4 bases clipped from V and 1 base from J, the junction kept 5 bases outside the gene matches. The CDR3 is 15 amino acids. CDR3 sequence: CASSTRTGRNTEAFF. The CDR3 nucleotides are TGTGCCAGTAGTACCCGGACAGGGAGGAACACTGAAGCTTTCTTT. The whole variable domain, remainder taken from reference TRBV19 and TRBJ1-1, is DGGITQSPKYLFRKEGQNVTLSCEQNLNHDAMYWYRQDPGQGLRLIYYSQIVNDFQKGDIAEGYSVSREKKESFPLTVTSAQKNPTAFYLCASSTRTGRNTEAFFGQGTRLTVV.